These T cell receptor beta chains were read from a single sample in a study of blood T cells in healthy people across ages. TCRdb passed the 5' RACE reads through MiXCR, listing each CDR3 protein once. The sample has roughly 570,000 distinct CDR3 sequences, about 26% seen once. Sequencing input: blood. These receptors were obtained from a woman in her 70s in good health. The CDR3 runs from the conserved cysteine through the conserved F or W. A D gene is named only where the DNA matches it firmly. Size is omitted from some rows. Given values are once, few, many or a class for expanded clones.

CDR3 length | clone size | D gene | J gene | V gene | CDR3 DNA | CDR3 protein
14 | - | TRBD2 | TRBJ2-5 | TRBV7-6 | TGTGCCAGCAGCACGAGCGGGATCCGAGAGACCCAGTACTTC | CASSTSGIRETQYF
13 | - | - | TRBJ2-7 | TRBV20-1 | TGCAGTGCTGCCCGGGACCGCTATTACGAGCAGTACTTC | CSAARDRYYEQYF
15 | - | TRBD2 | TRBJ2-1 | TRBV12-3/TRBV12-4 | TGTGCCAGCAGCTTCCAACTAGCGGGAGGGGATGAGCAGTTCTTC | CASSFQLAGGDEQFF
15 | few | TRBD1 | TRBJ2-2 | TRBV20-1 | TGCAGTGCTCCCGGGACAGGAGGTAGCACCGGGGAGCTGTTTTTT | CSAPGTGGSTGELFF
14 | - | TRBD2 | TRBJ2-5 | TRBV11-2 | TGTGCCAGCAGCCTAGGAAGCGGGAGTGAGACCCAGTACTTC | CASSLGSGSETQYF
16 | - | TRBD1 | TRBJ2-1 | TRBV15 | TGTGCCACCAGCAGAGATGAGGGGGCGAGGGGCAATGAGCAGTTCTTC | CATSRDEGARGNEQFF
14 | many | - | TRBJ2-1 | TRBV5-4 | TGTGCCAGCAGTCCTAGGGTCCAGGCGGATGAGCAGTTCTTC | CASSPRVQADEQFF
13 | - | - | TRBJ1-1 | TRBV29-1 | TGCAGCGTCGAGAAAGGGGTGGGCACTGAAGCTTTCTTT | CSVEKGVGTEAFF
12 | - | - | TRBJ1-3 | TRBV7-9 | TGTGCCAGCAGCCTCGTCGATAACACCATATATTTT | CASSLVDNTIYF
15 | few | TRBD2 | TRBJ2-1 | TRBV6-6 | TGTGCCAGCAGTCGGACCGGACGGGGGGGCAATGAGCAGTTCTTC | CASSRTGRGGNEQFF
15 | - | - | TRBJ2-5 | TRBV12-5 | TGTGCTAGTGGTTTGCTGGCCGGGCAGAGAGGGACCCAGTACTTC | CASGLLAGQRGTQYF
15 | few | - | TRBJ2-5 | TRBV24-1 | TGTGCCACCAGTGAATTCACAGGACTCCAAGAGACCCAGTACTTC | CATSEFTGLQETQYF
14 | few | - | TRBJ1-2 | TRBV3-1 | TGTGCCAGCAGCCTCGCGACAGGACCTCGTTCTGTCACCTTC | CASSLATGPRSVTF
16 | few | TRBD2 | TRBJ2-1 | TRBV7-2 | TGTGCCAGCAGCTTAGTGGGTACTAGCGGGGGAGGTGAGCAGTTCTTC | CASSLVGTSGGGEQFF
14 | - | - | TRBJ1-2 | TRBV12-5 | TGTGCTAGTGTCCCCGCGGGGAACAACTATGGCTACACCTTC | CASVPAGNNYGYTF
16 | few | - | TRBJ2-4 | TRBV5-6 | TGTGCCAGCAGCCTCCGAACGAGGGGGGGCAAAAACATTCAGTACTTC | CASSLRTRGGKNIQYF
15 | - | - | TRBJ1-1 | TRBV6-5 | TGTGCCAGCATCGGCCGGGGTCAGGTGAACACTGAAGCTTTCTTT | CASIGRGQVNTEAFF
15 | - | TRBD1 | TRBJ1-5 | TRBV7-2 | TGTGCCAGCAGCCCACCCGGACAGGGTAGTCAGCCCCAGCATTTT | CASSPPGQGSQPQHF
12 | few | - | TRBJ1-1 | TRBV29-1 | TGCAGCGTAAACGGGGGGTGGACTGAAGCTTTCTTT | CSVNGGWTEAFF
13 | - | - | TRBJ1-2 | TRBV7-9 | TGTGCCAGCAGCTTATCCAGCTCCTATGGCTACACCTTC | CASSLSSSYGYTF
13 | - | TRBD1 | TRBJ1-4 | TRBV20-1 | TGCAGTGCTCGGGACAGGGGTGGCGAAAAACTGTTTTTT | CSARDRGGEKLFF
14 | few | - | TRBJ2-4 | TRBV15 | TGTGCCACCAGCAGAGATCCCTCGGAAAACATTCAGTACTTC | CATSRDPSENIQYF
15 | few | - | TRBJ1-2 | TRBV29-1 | TGCAGCGTCACTCGGACGGCGAATGGGGCAGGGGGCTACACCTTC | CSVTRTANGAGGYTF
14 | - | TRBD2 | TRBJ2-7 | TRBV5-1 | TGCGCCAGCAGCTTAGCGGGAACCCTCTACGAGCAGTACTTC | CASSLAGTLYEQYF